These T cell receptor beta chains were read from a single sample in a study of blood T cell repertoires in COVID-19. Produced via immunoSEQ multiplex PCR; TCRdb's table is partial and in-frame only. The table lists over 85,000 clones, around 75% of them singletons, with roughly 24% in the top ten. Sequencing was done on a sample of peripheral blood. The receptors stem from a human donor in a cohort sampled during active COVID-19. Each CDR3 is given with its conserved first and last residue. Fields, in order: clone size, J gene, V gene, CDR3 protein. Clone sizes are given selectively: once, few, many, or a class where the clone is expanded.

>few|TRBJ1-1|TRBV3-1/TRBV3-2
CASSHSLGQGNTEAFF
>few|TRBJ1-1|TRBV10-3
CAISADRNTEAFF
>few|TRBJ2-7|TRBV19
CASSIPGRGYEQYF
>-|TRBJ2-2|TRBV28
CASSGGLAGYTGELFF
>-|TRBJ1-2|TRBV27
CASSRTGNYGYTF
>few|TRBJ2-2|TRBV11-2
CASSLVHGGKATGELFF
>-|TRBJ2-2|TRBV9
CASSVGGISNTGELFF
>-|TRBJ2-2|TRBV5-1
CASSSLAANTGELFF
>-|TRBJ2-7|TRBV6-2/TRBV6-3
CASSTGISFIRGEQYF
>-|TRBJ2-7|TRBV6-2/TRBV6-3
CASSRGQGNYEQYF
>-|TRBJ1-5|TRBV12-5
CASGLVLRSWTDGGQPQHF
>-|TRBJ2-1|TRBV2
CASSAAGGLMSEQFF
>few|TRBJ2-7|TRBV3-1/TRBV3-2
CASSPSGGRGYEQYF
>-|TRBJ2-7|TRBV11-2
CASSREGAGSYEQYF
>few|TRBJ1-2|TRBV7-9
CASSLGQNYGYTF
>-|TRBJ2-1|TRBV29-1
CSAKWQGESEQFF
>-|TRBJ2-1|TRBV3-1/TRBV3-2
CASSGLAGHNEQFF
>-|TRBJ2-1|TRBV5-1
CASSSNSGSSYNEQFF
>-|TRBJ2-1|TRBV6-4
CASSPSTSGSEQFF
>-|TRBJ1-3|TRBV18
CASSTDRGRGNTIYF
>-|TRBJ2-3|TRBV12-3/TRBV12-4
CAIGTSGRDTQYF
>-|TRBJ1-2|TRBV18
CASSGTENGYTF
>few|TRBJ2-7|TRBV3-1/TRBV3-2
CASSQQGFHEQYF
>-|TRBJ1-2|TRBV19
CASSIGQENYGYTF
>-|TRBJ2-2|TRBV10-1
CASTENRVGTGELFF
>-|TRBJ2-4|TRBV6-5
CASTFPVKNIQYF
>once|TRBJ2-2|TRBV11-2
CASSSPTGVGGELFF
>-|TRBJ1-6|TRBV5-1
CASSPVTGGNSPLHF
>-|TRBJ2-3|TRBV3-1/TRBV3-2
CASSPRRLADTDTQYF
>-|TRBJ2-3|TRBV29-1
CSVEIAGDYTDTQYF
>-|TRBJ2-7|TRBV21-1
CASRRGGDEQYF
>-|TRBJ2-1|TRBV9
CASSVELYNEQFF
>-|TRBJ1-4|TRBV29-1
CSVETGLEEKLFF